The 9 T cell receptor beta chains presented below share a single source sample, sequenced in a study of cytomegalovirus exposure and HLA in healthy donors (dated by TCRdb to 2017 to 2019). Library preparation was by the immunoSEQ multiplex PCR assay. TCRdb took this table from immuneACCESS and kept in-frame rearrangements with V and J called. Such tables lack part of the clones; where checked against another copy, unresolved V genes explain under half of the gap, and the rest is unexplained. The sample table lists about 200,000 clones, over 75% of them with a count of one. 1.5% to 2.5% of the sample is held by the ten biggest clonotypes. Sequenced material: PBMCs. These receptors all stem from a young woman in good health and CMV-seropositive.

This clone showed up just once. V and J are TRBV2 and TRBJ1-2; tentative D call: TRBD1 (6 bases). The germline gives CDR1 SNHLY, CDR2 FYNNEI. The CDR3 spans 16 residues. Trimming left V 7 bases short and J 1 base short, with 19 bases between. The CDR3 spells CASTITGRDFNYGYTF. The CDR3, as DNA: TGTGCCAGCACCATAACAGGGAGGGACTTTAACTATGGCTACACCTTC.

This clone was recorded once. The V and J genes are TRBV29-1 and TRBJ2-7; TRBD1 aligns across 7 bases. Germline CDR1 is SQVTM and CDR2 is ANQGSEA. The CDR3 runs 15 residues. V shed 4 bases, J shed 1 base, and the junction held 10 bases outside the gene matches. The CDR3 is CSVVGVPDRSYEQYF. CDR3 DNA: TGCAGCGTTGTGGGGGTTCCGGACAGGTCCTACGAGCAGTACTTC.

This chain connects TRBV19 to TRBJ1-1, with D tentatively TRBD1 (5 bases). The CDR3 is made up of 15 amino acids. The V and J ends lost 2 bases and 4 bases respectively, with 14 bases between them. CDR1 LNHDA and CDR2 SQIVND come from the germline V gene (reference sequence). CDR3 in amino acids: CASSIRAPGGTEAFF. The CDR3 DNA follows: TGTGCCAGTAGTATACGGGCCCCGGGGGGCACTGAAGCTTTCTTT.

This chain links TRBV10-1 with TRBJ2-2; D gene unclear. This CDR3 has 14 amino acids. Trimming took 3 bases from V and 6 from J, leaving 11 bases between them. Germline CDR1 reads WNHNN; CDR2 reads SYGVQD (reference sequence). DNA of the CDR3: TGCGCCAGCAGTGACACCCCTCGGTCCGGGGAGCTGTTTTTT. This sequence encodes CASSDTPRSGELFF.

This rearrangement joins TRBV9 to TRBJ1-1, with 9 nucleotides matching TRBD1. V shed 3 bases and J 2 bases; nucleotides not matched to a gene: 2. The CDR3 is made up of 14 amino acids. Germline V lookup: CDR1 SGDLS, CDR2 YYNGEE. The CDR3: CASSGTGVNTEAFF. In nucleotides, the CDR3 is TGTGCCAGCAGCGGGACAGGGGTAAACACTGAAGCTTTCTTT.

The chain uses TRBV29-1 and TRBJ2-2; 7 positions agree with TRBD1. The junction had 8 bases not matched to a gene; V was cut back by 2 bases and J by 2 bases. The V gene's germline CDR1 is SQVTM and CDR2 ANQGSEA. The CDR3 is 16 amino acids. The CDR3 DNA is TGCAGCGTTGAACGGGACAGACCTTTTAACACCGGGGAGCTGTTTTTT. It encodes CSVERDRPFNTGELFF.

The chain joins TRBV5-1 to TRBJ2-7; 7 positions match TRBD2. From germline, CDR1 is SGHRS and CDR2 YFSETQ. The CDR3 has 14 residues. With V trimmed by 4 bases and J by 2 bases, 6 bases remained unmatched. As DNA, the CDR3 is TGCGCCAGCAGCCCACGAGGGAGGGCCTACGAGCAGTACTTC. This gives the protein CASSPRGRAYEQYF.

This clone was seen more than once but under ten times. The chain is built from TRBV11-2 and TRBJ2-7; a weak D match, TRBD1 (7 bases). The germline V gene encodes CDR1 SGHAT and CDR2 FQNNGV. This CDR3 spans 15 amino acids. V lost 5 bases, J lost 0 bases, and 14 bases lay in between. This CDR3 reads CASSLQGGNSYEQYF. In DNA form, the CDR3 reads TGTGCCAGCAGCCTCCAGGGGGGCAACTCCTACGAGCAGTACTTC.

V usage is TRBV10-3 and J usage is TRBJ2-2; possible D gene TRBD1, 5 bases. Between the trimmed V and J ends, which lost 4 bases and 4 bases, there was a span of 13 bases. The germline gives CDR1 ENHRY, CDR2 SYGVKD. The CDR3 covers 15 residues. The CDR3 DNA follows: TGTGCCATCAGTGCGATGGCAGGGCCCACCGGGGAGCTGTTTTTT. Its translation is CAISAMAGPTGELFF.